This T cell receptor (beta chain) originates from a study of CD8 T cells in ankylosing spondylitis. Study results and limitations: Disease-associated clones were reportedly significantly overrepresented in matched ankylosing spondylitis synovial fluid. Some motif variants were previously reported in reactive arthritis synovial fluid and blood.

Trimming shortened V by 2 bases and J by 0 bases, and 5 bases separated the two germline ends. Germline V CDR1 and CDR2: SGDLS, YYNGEE. CDR3 length equals 14 residues. This clonotype was recorded at least ten times. What it binds is unknown. TCRdb processed the 5' RACE reads anew with MiXCR; each CDR3 protein has one entry. The sample includes roughly 38,000 distinct CDR3 sequences, over 2.5% seen only once; the top ten take approximately 3%. The rearrangement uses TRBV9 and TRBJ2-2; unclear D gene. This clonotype originated in a male donor with ankylosing spondylitis or in good health (not recorded which). The sample taken for sequencing was blood, either unsorted or a sorted T cell fraction (not recorded which). The CDR3 reads CASSVDSNTGELFF. DNA for the CDR3: TGTGCCAGCAGCGTTGACTCGAACACCGGGGAGCTGTTTTTT.